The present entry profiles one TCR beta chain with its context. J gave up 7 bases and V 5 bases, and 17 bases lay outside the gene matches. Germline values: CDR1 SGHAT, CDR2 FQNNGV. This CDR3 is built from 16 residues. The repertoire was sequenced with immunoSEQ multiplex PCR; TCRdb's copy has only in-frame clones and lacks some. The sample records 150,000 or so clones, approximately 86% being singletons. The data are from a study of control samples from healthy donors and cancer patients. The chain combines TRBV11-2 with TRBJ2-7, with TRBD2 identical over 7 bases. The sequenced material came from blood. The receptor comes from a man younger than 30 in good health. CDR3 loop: CASSLLGGTLPGEQYF. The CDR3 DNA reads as TGTGCCAGCAGCCTCCTGGGAGGGACCCTCCCAGGGGAGCAGTACTTC.